The source of this TCR beta chain is a study of T cell repertoires in cytomegalovirus infection. About the study: In public TCR beta signatures, there were indications of both CMV infection and matching HLA type.

TCRdb recomputed calls from the reads with MiXCR, one row per CDR3 protein. Of approximately 500,000 distinct CDR3 sequences detected, around a quarter appear once; the ten largest clones hold 13%. This clonotype was recorded a few times. Its antigen is unknown. Study-level results: Across the ex vivo response, the dominant clonotypes were HLA-C-restricted CMV-specific TCR beta clonotypes. Summed frequency of public TCR beta families distinguished CMV carriers with the relevant HLA.

The sequence was obtained from a human donor in good health (CMV status not recorded). Some clones in this sample may be carry-over from other donors' samples. Material for sequencing was PBMCs.

Here the CDR3 DNA reads TGTGCCAGCAGCTTAGCCACGGGAGGGCTTTACAATGAGCAGTTCTTC. This codes for CASSLATGGLYNEQFF. The rearrangement joins TRBV7-8 to TRBJ2-1; 8 positions match TRBD2. Losses at the gene ends were 0 bases for V and 4 bases for J; bases not matched to a gene: 5. CDR1 is SGHVS, CDR2 FQNEAQ, per germline. CDR3 size: 16 residues.